This entry is about one T cell receptor (beta chain). The data derive from a study of Ad26.COV2.S vaccination and SARS-CoV-2 variants. The V gene's germline CDR1 is MNHEY and CDR2 SVGAGI. V lost 7 bases, J lost 2 bases, and 11 bases lay in between. The CDR3 sequence is 13 residues long. Some clones are missing from TCRdb's copy, which holds only in-frame ones; the method was immunoSEQ multiplex PCR. The table has about 250,000 clones, over 75% seen once. Treatment described: about 20 received Ad26.COV2.S at low or high dose, single or two shots; about 5 received placebo; per-sample allocation not given. Samples were taken on day 63 after the first vaccine or placebo injection.

The rearrangement uses TRBV6-5 and TRBJ1-2, with a tentative D call TRBD1 (6 bases). The receptor comes from a person between 18 and 59 years old who received the Ad26.COV2.S COVID-19 vaccine or a placebo. Specimen: peripheral blood, collected in a trial of Ad26.COV2.S vaccine versus placebo. DNA for the CDR3: TGTGCCAGCAAGCAGGGGTTGAACTATGGCTACACCTTC. Protein sequence: CASKQGLNYGYTF.